The 20 T cell receptor beta chains below come from one sample, sequenced in a study of T cells in women clearing cervical HPV infection. TCRdb's table, derived via immunoSEQ multiplex PCR, lists solely in-frame clones and lacks some. The table for this sample gives tens of thousands of clones. The specimen was blood buffy coat. These receptor sequences come from a woman between 18 and 75 years old with a cervical HPV16 infection that either progressed to CIN3+ or cleared (not recorded which).

About this clone: The missing CDR3 end, 3 residues past where the read stops, is filled in from the germline J gene. This chain connects TRBV20-1 to TRBJ1-5; TRBD1 aligns across 8 bases. The CDR3 sequence is 16 residues long. Unmatched junction bases numbered 7, after V lost 3 bases and J lost 0 bases. Per germline, CDR1 DFQATT and CDR2 SNEGSKA (reference sequence). The DNA read from the CDR3 is TGCAGTGCTAGCCCGGACAGGGAGGTTAGCAATCAGCCC. Translation: CSASPDREVSNQP. The whole CDR3 sequence is CSASPDREVSNQPQHF.

Regarding this clone: The read stops 3 residues short of the end of the CDR3; the missing end is completed from the germline J gene. This chain connects TRBV19 to TRBJ2-4, with 8 bases fitting TRBD2. The junction had 9 bases not matched to a gene; V was cut back by 3 bases and J by 2 bases. CDR3 length equals 17 residues. Germline CDR1 is LNHDA and CDR2 is SQIVND (reference sequence). The CDR3: CASSIAGTRFTKNIQYF. The covered CDR3 bases are TGTGCCAGTAGTATTGCCGGGACTAGATTTACCAAAAACATT.

Comment on this clone: Coverage ceases 3 residues before the CDR3 finishes, and the germline J gene fills in the end. This chain uses TRBV18 with TRBJ2-1; perhaps TRBD1 as D (6 bases). The CDR3 loop spans 13 amino acids. Per the germline V gene, CDR1 is KGHSH and CDR2 is LQKENI. V was shortened by 1 base and J by 7 bases, with 8 bases between the two germline ends. Incomplete CDR3 DNA: TGTGCCAGCTCACCACTCCAGGGGAATGAG. Translation: CASSPLQGNE. The whole CDR3 region reads CASSPLQGNEQFF.

As concerns this clone: Read coverage stops 3 residues before the CDR3 terminus; the germline J gene supplies the remainder. The rearrangement joins TRBV13 to TRBJ2-1, with 8 bases aligning to TRBD2. Germline trimming cut 1 base from V and 7 bases from J; bases unmatched to any gene: 9. CDR3 length: 16 amino acids. The germline V gene encodes CDR1 PRHDT and CDR2 FYEKMQ (reference sequence). This CDR3 is CASSLASGRGLNEQFF. The CDR3 bases that were read are TGTGCCAGCAGCTTAGCCAGCGGGAGAGGTCTTAATGAG. Using reference TRBV13 and TRBJ2-1 for the parts outside the CDR3, the full variable domain is AAGVIQSPRHLIKEKRETATLKCYPIPRHDTVYWYQQGPGQDPQFLISFYEKMQSDKGSIPDRFSAQQFSDYHSELNMSSLELGDSALYFCASSLASGRGLNEQFFGPGTRLTVL.

CDR3 DNA (partial): TGCAGTGCGCTTTCTGGCCCCTACGAG. This translates into CSALSGPYE. The full CDR3 protein is CSALSGPYEQYF. The J gene is TRBJ2-7, the V gene TRBV20-1; no clear D. Read coverage stops 3 residues before the CDR3 terminus; the germline J gene supplies the remainder. The V end lost 6 bases, the J end lost 2 bases, and 11 bases lay between the germline ends. The V gene's germline CDR1 is DFQATT and CDR2 SNEGSKA (reference sequence). The CDR3 has 12 residues.

In regard to this clone: The read terminates 3 residues ahead of where the CDR3 ends, so the germline J gene completes it. The genes are TRBV2 and TRBJ1-5; TRBD1 agrees at 10 bases. V trimming: 7 bases; J trimming: 7 bases; junction bases outside the gene matches: 7. Germline lookup yields CDR1 SNHLY and CDR2 FYNNEI. CDR3 length equals 14 residues. CDR3 protein: CASTRTGGGQPQHF. The CDR3 bases that were read are TGTGCCAGCACCCGGACAGGGGGAGGACAGCCC. Full variable domain (remainder filled in from reference TRBV2 and TRBJ1-5): EPEVTQTPSHQVTQMGQEVILRCVPISNHLYFYWYRQILGQKVEFLVSFYNNEISEKSEIFDDQFSVERPDGSNFTLKIRSTKLEDSAMYFCASTRTGGGQPQHFGDGTRLSIL.

Comments on this clone: The read finishes 3 residues shy of the CDR3 end, and the germline J gene is used to complete it. The chain links TRBV7-2 to TRBJ2-1; TRBD2 matches at 7 bases. The CDR3 is 13 amino acids. Losses at the gene ends were 8 bases for V and 4 bases for J; bases not matched to a gene: 5. Germline assignment: CDR1 SGHTA and CDR2 FQGNSA. The part of the CDR3 DNA that was read is TGTGCCAGCTCGGGACTACCGTACAATGAG. It translates to CASSGLPYNE. The CDR3 in full is CASSGLPYNEQFF.

To note about this clone: The sequence runs out 3 residues before the end of the CDR3; the remainder is reconstructed from the germline J gene. V gene TRBV30 combines with J gene TRBJ2-1, with no clear D. CDR3 length equals 14 residues. Trimming pared 6 bases from V and 3 bases from J, leaving 15 bases between. Looked up from germline, CDR1 is GTSNPN and CDR2 is SVGIG (reference sequence). CDR3 DNA, as far as it was read: TGTGCCTGTAGCCGTGGATCTATCTACAATGAG. It is translated as CACSRGSIYNE. The CDR3 in full is CACSRGSIYNEQFF.

A word on this clone: The read ends 3 residues early relative to the CDR3; the germline J gene fills the gap. The chain employs TRBV20-1 and TRBJ2-7, with a possible D match to TRBD1 (5 bases). In germline, CDR1 is DFQATT, CDR2 SNEGSKA (reference sequence). CDR3 length equals 14 residues. V lost 5 bases to trimming and J lost 2 bases, with 16 bases between them. The CDR3 reads CSAHRPDNTYEQYF. Incomplete CDR3 DNA: TGCAGTGCTCACCGCCCGGACAACACCTACGAG.

Notes on this clone: Read data end 3 residues before the CDR3 end; the end is taken from the germline J gene. The genes are TRBV20-1 and TRBJ2-3; D might be TRBD1 (6 bases). Germline values: CDR1 DFQATT, CDR2 SNEGSKA (reference sequence). The CDR3 contains 13 residues. The CDR3 protein is CSARGAGGETQYF. The covered CDR3 bases are TGCAGTGCTAGAGGAGCTGGGGGCGAGACG.

A remark on this clone: The read halts 3 residues ahead of the CDR3 end, with the missing end drawn from the germline J gene. The rearrangement uses TRBV5-6 and TRBJ2-7; D gene uncertain. The germline gives CDR1 SGHDT, CDR2 YYEEEE. Trimming removed 0 bases at V and 0 bases at J, with 10 bases between. This CDR3 spans 15 amino acids. CDR3 DNA, as far as it was read: TGTGCCAGCAGCTTGGTGGGCAGGAGCTCCTACGAG. Its translation is CASSLVGRSSYE. The whole CDR3 protein is CASSLVGRSSYEQYF.

Concerning this clone itself: The read ends 3 residues early relative to the CDR3; the germline J gene fills the gap. The chain links TRBV18 to TRBJ2-3; 10 bases align to TRBD1. The CDR3 consists of 15 residues. Germline V gives CDR1 KGHSH, CDR2 LQKENI. Partial CDR3 DNA: TGTGCCAGCTCACAGGGACAGGGGACGGGTCAGCCG. It specifies CASSQGQGTGQP. From start to end, the CDR3 is CASSQGQGTGQPQYF.

In regard to this clone: The read stops 3 residues short of the end of the CDR3; the missing end is completed from the germline J gene. This chain uses TRBV7-2 with TRBJ2-3, with TRBD2 matching 7 bases. V lost 3 bases and J lost 0; bases outside the gene matches: 3. This CDR3 region has 15 residues. CDR1 is SGHTA and CDR2 is FQGNSA in the germline V gene. CDR3 amino acids: CASSFSGPSTDTQYF. The sequenced CDR3 bases are TGTGCCAGCAGCTTTAGCGGGCCTAGCACAGATACG.

Note on this clone: The read falls 3 residues short of the CDR3 end, and the missing part is taken from the germline J gene. The chain has TRBV19 and TRBJ2-5, with D possibly TRBD2 on 6 matching bases. The germline V gene has CDR1 LNHDA and CDR2 SQIVND (reference sequence). The CDR3 sequence is 14 residues long. V was cut by 4 bases and J by 4 bases, with 13 bases left in between. CDR3 region: CASSKGTLRETQYF. The sequenced CDR3 bases are TGTGCCAGTAGTAAAGGGACTCTTCGAGAGACC.

To note about this clone: The read falls 3 residues short of the CDR3 end, and the missing part is taken from the germline J gene. The rearrangement links TRBV20-1 to TRBJ1-6; 7 nucleotides agree with TRBD1. CDR1 is DFQATT, CDR2 SNEGSKA, per germline (reference sequence). The CDR3 covers 16 residues. The V and J ends lost 7 bases and 1 base, in that order; junction bases with no gene match: 10. Partial CDR3 DNA: TGCAGTGTTACCGGGTCAGGGGGGTCCTATAATTCACCC. Protein sequence: CSVTGSGGSYNSP. The entire CDR3 protein reads CSVTGSGGSYNSPLHF.

Of note for this clone: The read is 3 residues too short to cover the CDR3 end, so that end is filled in from the germline J gene. This sequence joins TRBV20-1 and TRBJ2-3; D is unclear. This CDR3 has 12 residues. With 3 bases removed from V and 6 bases from J, the gap between germline ends came to 10 bases. Per germline, CDR1 DFQATT and CDR2 SNEGSKA (reference sequence). The sequenced CDR3 bases are TGCAGTGCTAGTGCATTAGGGGATACG. Encoded protein: CSASALGDT. The CDR3, in full, reads CSASALGDTQYF.

The sequenced CDR3 bases are TGTGCCAGCAGCCAAGTGATAGGGGGAGGAGAAGCTAATGAAAAA. Translated, it gives CASSQVIGGGEANEK. The full CDR3 sequence reads CASSQVIGGGEANEKLFF. This sequence joins TRBV4-2 and TRBJ1-4, with a weak D call TRBD1 (6 bases). The sequenced fragment ends 3 residues before the CDR3 boundary, so the rest is inferred from the germline J gene. Germline CDR1 LGHNA, CDR2 YNFKEQ. The CDR3 is 18 amino acids. V was shortened by 1 base and J by 3 bases, with 18 bases between the two germline ends.

Concerning this clone itself: The read terminates 3 residues before the CDR3 end, so the remaining end is supplied by the germline J gene. The gene calls are TRBV11-3 and TRBJ2-7, with D possibly TRBD2 on 6 matching bases. Germline CDR1 is SGHNT and CDR2 is YENEEA. This CDR3 spans 14 amino acids. Trimming removed 6 bases at V and 0 bases at J, with 12 bases between. The CDR3 DNA, read in part, is TGTGCCAGCAGTATACGGGGGAGCTCCTACGAG. Translated, it gives CASSIRGSSYE. The full CDR3 reads CASSIRGSSYEQYF.

As for this clone: The read halts 3 residues ahead of the CDR3 end, with the missing end drawn from the germline J gene. The chain couples TRBV20-1 to TRBJ2-5, with 14 bases lining up with TRBD2. The CDR3 extends over 14 amino acids. The germline CDR1 and CDR2 sequences are DFQATT and SNEGSKA (reference sequence). V lost 6 bases and J lost 5; bases outside the gene matches: 5. CDR3 bases read: TGCAGTGCAATACGGACTAGCGGGAGGGAGACC. This translates into CSAIRTSGRET. In full, the CDR3 is CSAIRTSGRETQYF.

CDR3 loop: CASSAQGMNTEAFF. The sequenced CDR3 bases are TGTGCCAGCAGCGCACAGGGAATGAACACTGAA. This chain links TRBV7-9 with TRBJ1-1; D perhaps matches TRBD1 (6 bases). The read ends 3 residues early relative to the CDR3; the germline J gene fills the gap. CDR3 length: 14 amino acids. Trimming stripped 5 bases from V and 0 bases from J, with 10 bases between. Germline V CDR1 and CDR2: SEHNR, FQNEAQ (reference sequence).